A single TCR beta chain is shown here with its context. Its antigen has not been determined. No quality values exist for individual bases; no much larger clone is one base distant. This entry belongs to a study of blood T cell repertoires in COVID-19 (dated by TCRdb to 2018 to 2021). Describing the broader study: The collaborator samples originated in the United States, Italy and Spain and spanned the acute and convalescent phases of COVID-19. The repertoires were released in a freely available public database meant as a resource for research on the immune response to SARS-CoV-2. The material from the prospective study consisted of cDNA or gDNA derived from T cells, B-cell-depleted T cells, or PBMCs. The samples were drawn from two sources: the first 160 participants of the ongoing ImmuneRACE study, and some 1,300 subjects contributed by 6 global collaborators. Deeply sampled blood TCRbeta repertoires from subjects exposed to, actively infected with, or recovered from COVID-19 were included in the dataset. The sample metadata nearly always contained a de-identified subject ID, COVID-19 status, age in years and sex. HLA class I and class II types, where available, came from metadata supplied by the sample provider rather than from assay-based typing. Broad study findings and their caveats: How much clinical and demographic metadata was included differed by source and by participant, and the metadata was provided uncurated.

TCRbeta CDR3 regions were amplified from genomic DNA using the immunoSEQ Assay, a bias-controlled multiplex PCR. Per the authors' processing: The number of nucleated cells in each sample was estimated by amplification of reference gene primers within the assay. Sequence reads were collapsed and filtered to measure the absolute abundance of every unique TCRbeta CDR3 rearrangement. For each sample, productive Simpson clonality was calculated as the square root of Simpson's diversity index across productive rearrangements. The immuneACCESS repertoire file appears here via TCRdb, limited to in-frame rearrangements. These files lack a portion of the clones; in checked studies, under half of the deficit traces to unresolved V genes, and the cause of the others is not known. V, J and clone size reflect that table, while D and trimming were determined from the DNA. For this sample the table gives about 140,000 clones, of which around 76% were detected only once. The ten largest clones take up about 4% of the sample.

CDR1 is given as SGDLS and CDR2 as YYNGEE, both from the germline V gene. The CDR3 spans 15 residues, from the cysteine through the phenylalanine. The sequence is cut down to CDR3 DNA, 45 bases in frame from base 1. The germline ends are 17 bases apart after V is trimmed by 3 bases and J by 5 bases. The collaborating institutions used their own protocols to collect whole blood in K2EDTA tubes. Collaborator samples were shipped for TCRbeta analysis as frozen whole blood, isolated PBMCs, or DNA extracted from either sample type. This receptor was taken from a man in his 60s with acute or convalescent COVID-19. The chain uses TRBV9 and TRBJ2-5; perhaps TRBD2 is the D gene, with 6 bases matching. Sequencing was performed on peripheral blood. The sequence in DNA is TGTGCCAGCAGCGCAGGGACTCCGGGTATGGAGACCCAGTACTTC. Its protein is CASSAGTPGMETQYF.